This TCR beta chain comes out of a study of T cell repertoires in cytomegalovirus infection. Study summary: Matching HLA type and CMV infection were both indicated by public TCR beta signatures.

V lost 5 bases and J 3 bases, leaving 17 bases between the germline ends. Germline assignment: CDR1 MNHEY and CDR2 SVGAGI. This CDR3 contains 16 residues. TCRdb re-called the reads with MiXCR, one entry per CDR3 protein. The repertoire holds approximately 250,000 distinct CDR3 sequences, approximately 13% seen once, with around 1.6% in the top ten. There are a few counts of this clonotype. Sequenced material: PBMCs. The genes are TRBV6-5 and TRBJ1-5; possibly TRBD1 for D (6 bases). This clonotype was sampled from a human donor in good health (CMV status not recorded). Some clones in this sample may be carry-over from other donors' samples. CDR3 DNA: TGTGCCAGCAGTCCTATCCGACAGGTGCTCAATCAGCCCCAGCATTTT. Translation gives CASSPIRQVLNQPQHF.